This TCR beta chain was profiled in a study of T-cell memory formation after mild COVID-19. A 5'RACE reaction primed in the constant segment made cDNA libraries of TCR alpha and TCR beta, and these carried sample barcodes and UMIs. MiXCR, applied by TCRdb to the 5' RACE reads, yields one record per CDR3 protein. The data show about 360,000 distinct CDR3 sequences, about 15% seen once. Notes on the study in general: Researchers found some responding clones in pre-infection memory, a sign that cross-reactive memory joined. Balance between CD4 and CD8 was seen in clones contracting day 15 to 85, and a CD4+ lean was seen in later expanders.

Comment on this clonotype: Its specificity is not known.

Trimming removed 8 bases from V and 4 bases from J; junction bases left unmatched: 7. CDR3 length: 14 residues. CDR1 is MNHNS, CDR2 SASEGT, per germline. The clonotype comes from a man aged 18 to 29 who had mild COVID-19 (a few samples of this study predate the infection). Cell type and time point are not known. Sequences were obtained from PBMCs or a T cell subset sorted from them (not recorded which). V is TRBV6-1 and J is TRBJ2-3, with 9 bases aligning to TRBD2. The CDR3 nucleotides are TGTGCCAGCCGGCGGGGGGGCCTCGCAGATACGCAGTATTTT. Translation: CASRRGGLADTQYF.